These 32 T cell receptor beta chains originate from one sample sequenced in a study of blood T cell repertoires in COVID-19. Measured with immunoSEQ multiplex PCR; TCRdb has only the in-frame clones, and not every one. The data contain 170,000 or so clones, about 87% of them singletons. Sample: peripheral blood. The source is a man between 60 and 75 years old with COVID-19, enrolled during active disease.

The chain is built from TRBV5-6 and TRBJ2-7; 10 nucleotides align to TRBD2. The CDR3 has 12 amino acids. The ends lost 7 bases at V and 6 bases at J; junction bases unmatched: 4. Germline loops: CDR1 SGHDT, CDR2 YYEEEE. CDR3 DNA: TGTGCCAGCCGGGGACTAGCGAGCGAGCAGTACTTC. It yields the protein CASRGLASEQYF.

As for this clone: The same CDR3 is also encoded by other DNA sequences in this sample. The chain recombines TRBV7-9 with TRBJ1-1; D might be TRBD1 (5 bases). Germline V gene lookup returns CDR1 SEHNR and CDR2 FQNEAQ (reference sequence). The CDR3 sequence is 13 residues long. Trimming pared 3 bases from V and 5 bases from J, leaving 10 bases between. CDR3 protein: CASSLQGGTEAFF. The DNA for the CDR3 is TGTGCCAGCAGCTTGCAGGGAGGGACTGAAGCTTTCTTT.

V and J are TRBV29-1 and TRBJ2-1, with D perhaps matching TRBD2 (5 bases). The CDR3 runs 16 residues. Trimming stripped 1 base from V and 4 bases from J, with 17 bases between. Germline values: CDR1 SQVTM, CDR2 ANQGSEA. The CDR3 is CSVEGVDSAEYNEQFF. CDR3 nucleotide sequence: TGCAGCGTTGAAGGCGTGGACTCGGCCGAATACAATGAGCAGTTCTTC.

This clone was observed a single time. The chain carries TRBV12-3 or TRBV12-4 and TRBJ1-1; TRBD1 is a possible D gene (6 bases). Trimming shortened V by 8 bases and J by 1 base, and 11 bases separated the two germline ends. The CDR3 length is 13 residues. CDR3 sequence: CASEGQKNTEAFF. For the CDR3, the DNA is TGTGCCAGCGAAGGACAGAAGAACACTGAAGCTTTCTTT.

The CDR3 reads CASSPSVRELFF. CDR3 nucleotides: TGTGCCAGCTCGCCGTCAGTTAGGGAGCTGTTTTTT. The chain employs TRBV18 and TRBJ2-2; D gene uncertain. V lost 6 bases, J lost 9 bases, and 11 bases lay in between. This CDR3 spans 12 amino acids. Germline assignment: CDR1 KGHSH and CDR2 LQKENI. Complete variable domain (other parts from reference TRBV18 and TRBJ2-2): NAGVMQNPRHLVRRRGQEARLRCSPMKGHSHVYWYRQLPEEGLKFMVYLQKENIIDESGMPKERFSAEFPKEGPSILRIQQVVRGDSAAYFCASSPSVRELFFGEGSRLTVL.

This clone showed up just once. The genes are TRBV18 and TRBJ2-1; 8 positions agree with TRBD2. In germline, CDR1 is KGHSH, CDR2 LQKENI. The CDR3 runs to 16 residues. Trimming took 3 bases from V and 4 from J; bases not matched to a gene: 8. Here the CDR3 DNA reads TGTGCCAGCTCACCCATCTCGGCGGGGGGTTACAATGAGCAGTTCTTC. Its protein is CASSPISAGGYNEQFF.

CDR3 coding DNA: TGTGCCAGTAGCCGACAGACGGAGAACACTGAAGCTTTCTTT. This translates into CASSRQTENTEAFF. The rearrangement joins TRBV19 to TRBJ1-1; D might be TRBD1 (5 bases). The V and J ends lost 6 bases and 1 base respectively, with 12 bases between them. In germline, CDR1 is LNHDA, CDR2 SQIVND (reference sequence). The CDR3 runs 14 residues.

J is TRBJ2-1 and V is TRBV6-5, with 10 bases matching TRBD2. The CDR3 runs 14 residues. Germline CDR1 and CDR2: MNHEY and SVGAGI. J gave up 4 bases and V 7 bases, and 4 bases lay outside the gene matches. CDR3 DNA sequence: TGTGCCAGCATCAGGACTAGCGGTTACAATGAGCAGTTCTTC. Protein product: CASIRTSGYNEQFF.

The chain recombines TRBV12-3 or TRBV12-4 with TRBJ1-2; TRBD1 matches 9 bases. V lost 5 bases and J lost 8; bases outside the gene matches: 6. The CDR3 contains 13 residues. The CDR3 DNA reads as TGTGCCAGCAGTGGGACAGGGAGGAACGGCTACACCTTC. It translates to CASSGTGRNGYTF.

The chain recombines TRBV11-2 with TRBJ1-2; 9 bases line up with TRBD1. There are 15 residues in the CDR3. Germline values: CDR1 SGHAT, CDR2 FQNNGV. With 5 bases clipped from V and 8 bases from J, the junction kept 12 bases outside the gene matches. The CDR3 here is CASSDRDRAKRGYTF. The CDR3 nucleotides are TGTGCCAGCAGCGACCGGGACAGGGCAAAGAGAGGCTACACCTTC.

This chain uses TRBV4-2 with TRBJ1-4; 9 bases align to TRBD1. J lost 7 bases, V lost 4 bases, and 4 bases had no gene match. There are 14 residues in the CDR3. Germline V gene lookup returns CDR1 LGHNA and CDR2 YNFKEQ. The CDR3 DNA reads TGTGCCAGCAGCCCACGGACAGGGGCTGAAAAACTGTTTTTT. Its translation is CASSPRTGAEKLFF.

This sequence joins TRBV28 and TRBJ1-5, with TRBD1 matching 7 bases. The CDR3 has 15 amino acids. Germline V CDR1 and CDR2: MDHEN, SYDVKM. The V and J ends lost 6 bases and 1 base, in that order; junction bases with no gene match: 6. CDR3 amino acids: CASRVTGTSNQPQHF. The DNA for the CDR3 is TGTGCCAGCAGGGTGACAGGGACAAGCAATCAGCCCCAGCATTTT.

The chain joins TRBV5-1 to TRBJ2-5; the D is unclear. V lost 0 bases and J 3 bases, leaving 6 bases between the germline ends. The CDR3 loop spans 13 amino acids. Germline V gives CDR1 SGHRS, CDR2 YFSETQ. CDR3 sequence: CASSLGAEETQYF. In DNA, the CDR3 is TGCGCCAGCAGCTTGGGAGCCGAAGAGACCCAGTACTTC.

This chain joins TRBV2 and TRBJ2-5, with 7 bases fitting TRBD1. This CDR3 comprises 15 residues. The J segment lost 3 bases and the V segment lost 6 bases, leaving 10 bases of the junction unmatched. Germline V lookup: CDR1 SNHLY, CDR2 FYNNEI. The CDR3 spells CASSGQGTVKETQYF. The CDR3 nucleotides are TGTGCCAGCAGCGGGCAGGGGACAGTGAAAGAGACCCAGTACTTC.

The chain is built from TRBV5-1 and TRBJ1-4, with 10 bases matching TRBD1. Germline V gene sequence: CDR1 SGHRS, CDR2 YFSETQ. J was trimmed by 8 bases and V by 3 bases; bases with no gene match: 4. This CDR3 is 14 amino acids long. The CDR3 loop is CASSSGQGREKLFF. In DNA form, the CDR3 reads TGCGCCAGCAGCTCGGGACAGGGGCGCGAAAAACTGTTTTTT.

The J gene is TRBJ2-5, the V gene TRBV29-1; 7 bases agree with TRBD2. CDR3 size: 12 residues. CDR1 is SQVTM and CDR2 is ANQGSEA in the germline V gene. Germline trimming cut 7 bases from V and 5 bases from J; bases unmatched to any gene: 7. The CDR3 region has the DNA TGCAGCGCCACTCGGGGGGTGGAGACCCAGTACTTC. Protein product: CSATRGVETQYF.

This clone was seen a handful of times. This rearrangement joins TRBV15 to TRBJ1-6; TRBD1 is a possible D gene (6 bases). CDR3 length: 15 amino acids. The V and J ends lost 1 base and 7 bases respectively, with 11 bases between them. The germline CDR1 and CDR2 sequences are LNHNV and YYDKDF (reference sequence). The CDR3 bases are TGTGCCACCAGCAGAGTCACAGGGAGCAATTCACCCCTCCACTTT. Translation: CATSRVTGSNSPLHF.

The chain has TRBV30 and TRBJ1-5; D is unresolved. CDR1 is GTSNPN, CDR2 SVGIG, per germline (reference sequence). The CDR3 is 13 residues long. Trimming removed 3 bases at V and 0 bases at J, with 6 bases between. The chain's CDR3 is CAWSDYSNQPQHF. The CDR3 DNA is TGTGCCTGGAGCGACTATAGCAATCAGCCCCAGCATTTT.

V and J are TRBV30 and TRBJ1-1; D call uncertain. Trimming removed 0 bases from V and 1 base from J, with 6 bases in between. CDR1 and CDR2 (germline): GTSNPN, SVGIG (reference sequence). The CDR3 runs 13 residues. CDR3 bases: TGTGCCTGGAGTGTACGGGAGAACACTGAAGCTTTCTTT. It translates to CAWSVRENTEAFF.

The rearrangement joins TRBV24-1 to TRBJ1-5, with 11 bases identical to TRBD1. The CDR3 is 17 residues long. Germline V lookup: CDR1 KGHDR, CDR2 SFDVKD. The junction had 4 bases not matched to a gene; V was cut back by 4 bases and J by 0 bases. This CDR3 reads CATSEWDRGFSNQPQHF. In DNA, the CDR3 is TGTGCCACCAGTGAATGGGACAGGGGGTTTAGCAATCAGCCCCAGCATTTT.

The chain employs TRBV19 and TRBJ1-3; D is unresolved. The germline V and J ends were trimmed by 6 bases and 0 bases, with 6 bases remaining between them. Per germline, CDR1 LNHDA and CDR2 SQIVND (reference sequence). This CDR3 contains 13 residues. CDR3 sequence: CASRSFSGNTIYF. The CDR3 DNA sequence: TGTGCCAGTAGAAGCTTCTCTGGAAACACCATATATTTT.

The V and J genes are TRBV5-6 and TRBJ2-3; 13 bases fit TRBD2. CDR3 length: 16 amino acids. With 4 bases clipped from V and 3 bases from J, the junction kept 5 bases outside the gene matches. Germline-derived CDR1 and CDR2 are SGHDT and YYEEEE. The CDR3 spells CASSPGTSGNTDTQYF. The CDR3 region has the DNA TGTGCCAGCAGCCCTGGGACTAGCGGGAATACAGATACGCAGTATTTT. Variable domain in full (rest from reference TRBV5-6 and TRBJ2-3): DAGVTQSPTHLIKTRGQQVTLRCSPKSGHDTVSWYQQALGQGPQFIFQYYEEEERQRGNFPDRFSGHQFPNYSSELNVNALLLGDSALYLCASSPGTSGNTDTQYFGPGTRLTVL.

The chain joins TRBV5-4 to TRBJ2-6; possible D gene TRBD1, 5 bases. Looked up from germline, CDR1 is SGHNT and CDR2 is YYREEE (reference sequence). Trimming stripped 5 bases from V and 3 bases from J, with 18 bases between. The CDR3 sequence is 17 residues long. The CDR3 nucleotides read TGTGCCAGCAGAGGGGTGGGGTATGCCATTGGGGCCAACGTCCTGACTTTC. It codes for CASRGVGYAIGANVLTF.

There are a few counts of this clone. The junction departs from the called germline gene at one end, perhaps through a read error. V usage is TRBV4-1 and J usage is TRBJ1-2; 8 nucleotides align to TRBD1. Germline CDR1 reads MGHRA; CDR2 reads YSYEKL. The CDR3 is 14 residues long. CDR3 residues: CASSQGQGLGGYTF. The CDR3 region has the DNA TGCGCCAGCAGTCAAGGACAGGGACTAGGTGGCTACACCTTC.

This sequence joins TRBV6-6 and TRBJ1-5; D not resolved. With 0 bases removed from V and 7 bases from J, the gap between germline ends came to 10 bases. Germline V CDR1 and CDR2: MNHNY, SVGAGI (reference sequence). This CDR3 spans 14 amino acids. The CDR3 DNA is TGTGCCAGCAGTTACTCGGAGGGCGGGCAGCCCCAGCATTTT. Its translation: CASSYSEGGQPQHF.

The rearrangement uses TRBV7-9 and TRBJ2-1; tentatively, D is TRBD2 (5 bases). V lost 5 bases and J lost 5, with 13 bases in between. This CDR3 spans 14 amino acids. The germline V gene encodes CDR1 SEHNR and CDR2 FQNEAQ (reference sequence). The CDR3 reads CASSPVRGNNEQFF. As DNA, the CDR3 is TGTGCCAGCAGCCCCGTCCGGGGAAACAATGAGCAGTTCTTC.

In this sample, this clone turned up a few times. This chain joins TRBV5-8 and TRBJ1-1; tentatively, D is TRBD1 (6 bases). Trimming cost V 0 bases and J 5 bases, with 14 bases left between them. CDR1 SGHTS and CDR2 YDEGEE come from the germline V gene. This CDR3 has 15 residues. CDR3 residues: CASSLGQGRRTEAFF. In nucleotides, the CDR3 is TGTGCCAGCAGCTTGGGGCAGGGGCGAAGGACTGAAGCTTTCTTT.

The V and J genes are TRBV5-5 and TRBJ2-7; D gene unclear. Germline loops: CDR1 SGHKS, CDR2 YYEKEE (reference sequence). Trimming shortened V by 3 bases and J by 7 bases, and 8 bases separated the two germline ends. The CDR3 is 11 amino acids. The CDR3 DNA sequence: TGTGCCAGCAGCTCGAGGTTAGAGCAGTACTTC. Its protein product is CASSSRLEQYF.

This clone was counted once. The rearrangement uses TRBV7-2 and TRBJ2-3, with no clear D. Germline V lookup: CDR1 SGHTA, CDR2 FQGNSA. This CDR3 is 14 amino acids long. Trimming removed 1 base from V and 6 bases from J, with 11 bases in between. Here the CDR3 DNA reads TGTGCCAGCAGCTTAGACGGCACCAGGGATACGCAGTATTTT. This encodes CASSLDGTRDTQYF.

Only a few counts were recorded for this clone. In DNA, the CDR3 is TGTGCCAGCAGCAAAGCCAGGGTGGACGGAAACACCATATATTTT. This gives the protein CASSKARVDGNTIYF. V gene TRBV21-1 combines with J gene TRBJ1-3; the tabulated D call, TRBD1, remains unverified against the DNA. TRBV21-1 is deemed a pseudogene. The CDR3 spans 15 residues.

J is TRBJ1-5 and V is TRBV3-1 (or the pseudogene TRBV3-2), with TRBD1 matching over 11 bases. This CDR3 contains 15 residues. The ends lost 5 bases at V and 7 bases at J; junction bases unmatched: 7. Germline V gene lookup returns CDR1 LGHDT and CDR2 YNNKEL (reference sequence). CDR3 nucleotides: TGTGCCAGCAGCTTGGACAGGGGGCACGGGCAGCCCCAGCATTTT. Translating it yields CASSLDRGHGQPQHF.

This clone was seen a few times. The V call is TRBV27, the J call TRBJ1-4; possibly TRBD1 for D (6 bases). Trimming shortened V by 4 bases and J by 3 bases, and 12 bases separated the two germline ends. The CDR3 contains 15 residues. CDR1 is MNHEY, CDR2 SMNVEV, per germline (reference sequence). The CDR3 nucleotides read TGTGCCAGCAGTTCCCAGGGGCTCTCTAATGAAAAACTGTTTTTT. This encodes CASSSQGLSNEKLFF.